In this sample, the clone carrying this TCR beta chain turned up many times. Its target is not known. This sample is part of a study of T-cell reconstitution after alpha-beta-depleted transplantation in children. Study-wide findings and caveats: From surviving recipient T cells and thymic progenitors came the high day-60 TCRbeta diversity observed in some patients.

The germline CDR1 and CDR2 sequences are MNHNS and SASEGT. The junction had 6 bases not matched to a gene; V was cut back by 5 bases and J by 8 bases. CDR3 length: 13 amino acids. The library targeted TCRbeta and was prepared with unique molecular identifiers. Using its own MiXCR run on the PCR reads, TCRdb lists one record per CDR3 protein. Of some 350,000 distinct CDR3 sequences detected, roughly 15% appear once; the ten largest clones hold around two fifths. This TCR was sampled from a male patient aged 2 to 10 who had a stem cell transplant for acute lymphoblastic leukemia, so the T cells may come from the graft donor. Material: PBMCs, mostly from graft donor cells, obtained 360 days after TCRalphabeta/CD19-depleted stem cell transplant. This chain links TRBV6-1 with TRBJ2-1, with 7 nucleotides matching TRBD2. The CDR3 protein is CASSPAGNDEQFF. The DNA of the CDR3 is TGTGCCAGCAGTCCAGCGGGAAACGATGAGCAGTTCTTC.